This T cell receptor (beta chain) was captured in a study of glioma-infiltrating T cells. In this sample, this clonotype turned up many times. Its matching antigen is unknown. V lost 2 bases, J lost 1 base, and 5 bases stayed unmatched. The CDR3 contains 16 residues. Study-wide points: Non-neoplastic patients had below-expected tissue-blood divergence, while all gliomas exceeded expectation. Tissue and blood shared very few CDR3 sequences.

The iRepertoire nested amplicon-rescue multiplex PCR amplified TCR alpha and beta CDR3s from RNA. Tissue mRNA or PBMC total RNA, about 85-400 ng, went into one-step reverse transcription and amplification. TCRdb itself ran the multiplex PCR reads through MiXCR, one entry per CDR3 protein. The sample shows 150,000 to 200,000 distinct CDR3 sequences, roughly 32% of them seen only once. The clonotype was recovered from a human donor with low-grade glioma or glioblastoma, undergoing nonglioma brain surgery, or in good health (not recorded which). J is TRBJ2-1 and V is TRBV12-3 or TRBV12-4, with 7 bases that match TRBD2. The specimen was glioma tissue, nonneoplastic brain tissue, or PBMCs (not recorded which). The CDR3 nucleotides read TGTGCCAGCAGTTTAAGAGTCGGGAGGTCCTACAATGAGCAGTTCTTC. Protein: CASSLRVGRSYNEQFF.